This T cell receptor beta chain is from a study of shared clonotypes between healthy human individuals. The CDR3 length is 16 residues. The germline gives CDR1 GTSNPN, CDR2 SVGIG (reference sequence). The ends were cut back, 1 base at V and 1 base at J, with 14 bases in the middle. Generated by immunoSEQ multiplex PCR, the TCRdb table keeps only in-frame clones and is missing some. Among around 600,000 clones listed, approximately 97% were seen once. Material for sequencing was naive CD4+ T cells sorted from blood. Subset reported: CD45RA+ positively selected. The V and J genes are TRBV30 and TRBJ1-5, with D hard to call. The TCR sequence derives from a woman in her twenties or thirties in good health. DNA for the CDR3: TGTGCCTGGAGTGGATATCGGGGTTCAAGCAATCAGCCCCAGCATTTT. Translation gives CAWSGYRGSSNQPQHF.